The clone carrying this TCR beta chain was counted only a few times. Its specificity is not known. An end of the junction differs from the germline gene, which may be a read error. The data originate from a study of cytomegalovirus exposure and HLA in healthy donors. Overall study results and limits: The authors excluded some V segments, including TRBV6-2 and TRBV6-3, as indistinguishable. Common viral pathogens seemed to be connected with several of the most significant clusters, according to a later analysis. TCR beta chains numbering 164 were designated cytomegalovirus-associated.

CDR1 and CDR2 (germline): LNHDA, SQIVND (reference sequence). The CDR3 is 15 residues long. The PCR made use of 60 Vbeta and 13 Jbeta primers. This table comes from immunoSEQ multiplex PCR, and its TCRdb copy is limited to in-frame clones, with some not included. Here the sample spans roughly 90,000 clones, 75% to 85% being singletons. The sequence was obtained from a man aged 25 to 40 in good health and CMV-seropositive. The V and J genes are TRBV19 and TRBJ2-2; 7 bases match TRBD1. Sequenced: PBMCs. The CDR3 DNA reads TGTGCCAGTAGTATACGGGACAGATACACCAGGGAGCTGTTTTTT. It specifies CASSIRDRYTRELFF.